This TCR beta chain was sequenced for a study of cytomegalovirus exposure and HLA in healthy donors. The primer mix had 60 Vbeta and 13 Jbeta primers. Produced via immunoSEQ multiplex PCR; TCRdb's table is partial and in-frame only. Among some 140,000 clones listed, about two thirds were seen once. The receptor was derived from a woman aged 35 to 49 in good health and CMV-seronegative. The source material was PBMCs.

CDR3 DNA sequence: TGTGCCATCGGGACACGCGCAGGTACGGGCTATGGCTACACCTTC. It specifies CAIGTRAGTGYGYTF. This rearrangement joins TRBV10-3 to TRBJ1-2, with D perhaps TRBD1 (6 bases). V lost 8 bases and J lost 4, with 20 bases in between. There are 15 residues in the CDR3. The V gene's germline CDR1 is ENHRY and CDR2 SYGVKD.